This T cell receptor (beta chain) was identified in a study of PD-1 blockade in classical Hodgkin lymphoma. Study background: It was nivolumab at 3 mg/kg, given intravenously every 2 weeks, that patients received. Study findings and constraints: Compared with healthy donors, newly diagnosed patients reportedly showed lower baseline TCR diversity.

Noted time point: cycle 4 day 1 (C4D1), after five to seven weeks of nivolumab. Brentuximab vedotin exposure varied, and every patient relapsed after autologous stem cell transplantation. Profiled with immunoSEQ multiplex PCR; TCRdb holds only in-frame clones, not every one. This sample has some 100,000 clones; just over 90% occur once, and the top ten carry 2%. The V end was cut by 2 bases, the J end by 0 bases, with 7 bases between. From germline, CDR1 is MNHEY and CDR2 SVGAGI. The CDR3 extends over 14 amino acids. On this clone itself: Its antigen remains unknown.

The receptor's source is a human donor with classical Hodgkin lymphoma. The genes are TRBV6-5 and TRBJ1-2; the D is unclear. This specimen consisted of peripheral blood mononuclear cells (PBMCs), obtained before the fourth cycle of nivolumab. The CDR3 reads CASSYAATNYGYTF. CDR3 in DNA: TGTGCCAGCAGTTACGCAGCTACTAACTATGGCTACACCTTC.